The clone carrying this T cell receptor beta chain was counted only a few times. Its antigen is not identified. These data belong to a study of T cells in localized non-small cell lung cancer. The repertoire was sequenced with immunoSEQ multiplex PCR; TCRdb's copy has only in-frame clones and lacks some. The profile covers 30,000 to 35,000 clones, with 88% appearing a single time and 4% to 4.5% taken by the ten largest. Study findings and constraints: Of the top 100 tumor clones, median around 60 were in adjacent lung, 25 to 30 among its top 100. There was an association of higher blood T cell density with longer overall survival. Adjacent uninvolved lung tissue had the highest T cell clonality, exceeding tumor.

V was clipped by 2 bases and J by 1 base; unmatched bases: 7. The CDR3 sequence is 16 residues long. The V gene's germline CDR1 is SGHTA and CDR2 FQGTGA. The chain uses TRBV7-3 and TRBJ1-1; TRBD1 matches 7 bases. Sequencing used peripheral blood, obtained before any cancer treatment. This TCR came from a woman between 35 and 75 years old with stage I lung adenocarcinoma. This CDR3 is CASSLVPGTANTEAFF. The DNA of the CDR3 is TGTGCCAGCAGCTTAGTCCCCGGGACAGCGAACACTGAAGCTTTCTTT.